The 30 T cell receptor beta chains listed next were all sequenced from one sample in a study of T cells in Graves' hyperthyroidism and ophthalmopathy. Template material for amplifying TCR beta CDR3 regions consisted of RNA transcripts. The study used the HTBI primer set for a first-round RT-PCR of the TCR CDR3. MiXCR was run by TCRdb on the multiplex PCR reads, yielding one entry per CDR3 protein. Of hundreds of thousands of distinct CDR3 sequences in the sample, 16% were seen once. The sequenced sample consisted of blood. Receptor source: a woman in her late teens or twenties with Graves' ophthalmopathy.

The table lists this clonotype with many counts. The chain couples TRBV7-9 to TRBJ2-7; tentatively, D is TRBD1 (5 bases). The CDR3 length is 12 residues. The V end lost 5 bases, the J end lost 7 bases, and 12 bases lay between the germline ends. Germline V CDR1 and CDR2: SEHNR, FQNEAQ (reference sequence). The CDR3 is CASSQGVGEQYF. The CDR3 bases are TGTGCCAGCAGCCAAGGGGTGGGAGAGCAGTACTTC.

The chain recombines TRBV11-2 with TRBJ2-7, with 8 bases identical to TRBD2. From germline, CDR1 is SGHAT and CDR2 FQNNGV. The CDR3 consists of 15 residues. V was clipped by 11 bases and J by 4 bases; unmatched bases: 16. CDR3 sequence (DNA): TGTGCCTGGAGTGTAACCGGGACTAGGTTTTACGAGCAGTACTTC. This encodes CAWSVTGTRFYEQYF.

This chain joins TRBV7-2 and TRBJ2-1, with 12 bases identical to TRBD2. CDR1 is SGHTA, CDR2 FQGNSA, per germline. Trimming at V came to 2 bases and at J to 9 bases, leaving 8 bases not matched to a gene. The CDR3 totals 16 residues. CDR3 bases: TGTGCCAGCAGCTTAAGTCCGGCTAGCGGGAGGGTTGAGCAGTTCTTC. This sequence encodes CASSLSPASGRVEQFF.

The sample holds many counts of this clonotype. The CDR3 nucleotides read TGTGCCAGCAGTTCACCGACAGGGGGCAATCAGCCCCAGCATTTT. Translation gives CASSSPTGGNQPQHF. J is TRBJ1-5 and V is TRBV28; 8 bases match TRBD1. Germline CDR1 reads MDHEN; CDR2 reads SYDVKM. The junction had 4 bases not matched to a gene; V was cut back by 4 bases and J by 2 bases. The CDR3 extends over 15 amino acids. The full variable domain, completed using reference TRBV28 and TRBJ1-5, is DVKVTQSSRYLVKRTGEKVFLECVQDMDHENMFWYRQDPGLGLRLIYFSYDVKMKEKGDIPEGYSVSREKKERFSLILESASTNQTSMYLCASSSPTGGNQPQHFGDGTRLSIL.

This clonotype was recorded at least ten times. This chain uses TRBV20-1 with TRBJ2-3; 15 bases line up with TRBD2. The germline V gene encodes CDR1 DFQATT and CDR2 SNEGSKA (reference sequence). CDR3 length: 16 amino acids. With 3 bases clipped from V and 5 bases from J, the junction kept 6 bases outside the gene matches. The CDR3 DNA follows: TGCAGTGCTAGGGGGACTAGCGGGGGGTCGGTAGATACGCAGTATTTT. Translation: CSARGTSGGSVDTQYF.

With respect to this clonotype: A read error may explain this, as a much larger clone is one base away. The chain employs TRBV20-1 and TRBJ2-7; a weak D match, TRBD2 (5 bases). The CDR3 extends over 15 amino acids. Trimming removed 0 bases at V and 6 bases at J, with 18 bases between. Germline assignment: CDR1 DFQATT and CDR2 SNEGSKA (reference sequence). The CDR3 sequence: CSARDPHSSSREQYF. The CDR3 DNA sequence: TGCAGTGCTAGAGATCCACATTCTAGCTCGCGCGAGCAGTACTTC.

This clonotype was observed at least ten times. The V and J genes are TRBV28 and TRBJ1-1; D not certain. V lost 5 bases, J lost 1 base, and 14 bases lay in between. The germline CDR1 and CDR2 sequences are MDHEN and SYDVKM. The CDR3 contains 15 residues. The chain's CDR3 is CASSLPRARNTEAFF. The CDR3 bases are TGTGCCAGCAGTCTTCCGCGGGCCAGGAACACTGAAGCTTTCTTT.

This clonotype was observed many times. This rearrangement joins TRBV18 to TRBJ1-1; D is perhaps TRBD1 (5 bases). Trimming took 5 bases from V and 1 from J, leaving 14 bases between them. There are 15 residues in the CDR3. The germline gives CDR1 KGHSH, CDR2 LQKENI. CDR3 coding DNA: TGTGCCAGCTCAGCCACAAGGGGCACGAACACTGAAGCTTTCTTT. It codes for CASSATRGTNTEAFF.

This clonotype was seen only a few times. The chain combines TRBV4-2 with TRBJ1-3; 7 bases match TRBD1. Germline V CDR1 and CDR2: LGHNA, YNFKEQ. CDR3 length equals 17 residues. The V and J ends lost 2 bases and 0 bases, in that order; junction bases with no gene match: 7. CDR3 DNA sequence: TGTGCCAGCAGCCAATCTTTGACAGGGCACTCTGGAAACACCATATATTTT. Amino acid sequence: CASSQSLTGHSGNTIYF.

The table lists this clonotype with many counts. This chain joins TRBV30 and TRBJ2-1; D assignment may be TRBD1 or TRBD2 (5 bases each). Per germline, CDR1 GTSNPN and CDR2 SVGIG (reference sequence). V lost 2 bases and J 6 bases, leaving 14 bases between the germline ends. The CDR3 contains 14 residues. In nucleotides, the CDR3 is TGTGCCTGGAGTACCGGGACCCCAGGCAATGAGCAGTTCTTC. The encoded protein is CAWSTGTPGNEQFF. Full variable domain (missing parts from reference TRBV30 and TRBJ2-1): SQTIHQWPATLVQPVGSPLSLECTVEGTSNPNLYWYRQAAGRGLQLLFYSVGIGQISSEVPQNLSASRPQDRQFILSSKKLLLSDSGFYLCAWSTGTPGNEQFFGPGTRLTVL.

This clonotype was detected ten times or more. CDR3 sequence reads: CASSSRPGLAGGGEQFF. The CDR3 DNA follows: TGTGCCAGCAGCTCTAGACCGGGACTAGCGGGAGGAGGTGAGCAGTTCTTC. The chain couples TRBV7-2 to TRBJ2-1; 15 bases fit TRBD2. V gave up 4 bases and J gave up 9 bases; unmatched junction bases: 10. CDR1 is SGHTA and CDR2 is FQGNSA in the germline V gene. The CDR3 is made up of 17 amino acids.

This clonotype was recorded many times. V gene TRBV7-9 combines with J gene TRBJ2-1, with D unresolved. CDR3 length: 15 amino acids. Per germline, CDR1 SEHNR and CDR2 FQNEAQ (reference sequence). V lost 1 base and J lost 1, with 8 bases in between. The CDR3 sequence: CASSLVWGSYNEQFF. Here the CDR3 DNA reads TGTGCCAGCAGCTTAGTGTGGGGTTCCTACAATGAGCAGTTCTTC.

The chain uses TRBV20-1 and TRBJ2-1; D assignment may be TRBD1 or TRBD2 (5 bases each). The CDR3 length is 15 residues. Trimming took 3 bases from V and 8 from J, leaving 20 bases between them. Germline V gene data show CDR1 as DFQATT and CDR2 as SNEGSKA (reference sequence). In DNA form, the CDR3 reads TGCAGTGCTAGCCCGGGGCTCTGGGGGTCGGATGAGCAGTTCTTC. This gives the protein CSASPGLWGSDEQFF.

J is TRBJ2-2 and V is TRBV19, with a weak D call TRBD2 (7 bases). The V gene lost 8 bases and the J gene lost 6 bases, with 19 bases spanning the gap. From germline, CDR1 is LNHDA and CDR2 SQIVND (reference sequence). The CDR3 loop spans 15 amino acids. The CDR3 sequence: CASLGGGKGPGELFF. As DNA, the CDR3 is TGTGCCAGTCTAGGGGGGGGCAAGGGCCCCGGGGAGCTGTTTTTT.

At least ten counts were recorded for this clonotype. The V call is TRBV4-3, the J call TRBJ2-5, with 7 bases aligning to TRBD1. The CDR3 has 13 amino acids. V lost 3 bases, J lost 5 bases, and 3 bases stayed unmatched. Germline CDR1 is LGHNA and CDR2 is YSLEER. CDR3 region: CASSQNRGETQYF. The CDR3 bases are TGCGCCAGCAGCCAGAACAGGGGCGAGACCCAGTACTTC.

This clonotype was counted ten times or more. This chain links TRBV6-1 with TRBJ2-1, with D perhaps TRBD2 (6 bases). With 5 bases removed from V and 1 base from J, the gap between germline ends came to 18 bases. CDR1 and CDR2 (germline): MNHNS, SASEGT. CDR3 length: 17 residues. CDR3 sequence reads: CASSPNQAGQSYNEQFF. Here the CDR3 DNA reads TGTGCCAGCAGTCCCAACCAAGCGGGCCAGTCCTACAATGAGCAGTTCTTC.

This clonotype has a count of ten or more. The J gene is TRBJ2-7, the V gene TRBV20-1; 12 bases are a match to TRBD2. V was clipped by 3 bases and J by 7 bases; unmatched bases: 7. The germline V gene has CDR1 DFQATT and CDR2 SNEGSKA (reference sequence). The CDR3 spans 14 residues. In nucleotides, the CDR3 is TGCAGTGCTAGCAGACTAGCGGGGGATCGTGAGCAGTACTTC. It translates to CSASRLAGDREQYF.

This clonotype was observed many times. The gene calls are TRBV15 and TRBJ2-5, with D uncertain. The CDR3 spans 14 residues. Germline V gene sequence: CDR1 LNHNV, CDR2 YYDKDF (reference sequence). V was cut by 3 bases and J by 2 bases, with 10 bases left in between. This chain's CDR3 is CATSSFWGQETQYF. The CDR3 DNA is TGTGCCACCAGCAGCTTTTGGGGACAAGAGACCCAGTACTTC.

V is TRBV6-8 and J is TRBJ1-2, with D unclear. The V end was cut by 2 bases, the J end by 2 bases, with 6 bases between. Germline V gene data show CDR1 as MNHGY and CDR2 as SAAAGT. The CDR3 is 13 amino acids. This CDR3 is CASSYPRNYGYTF. The CDR3 DNA is TGTGCCAGCAGTTACCCCAGGAACTATGGCTACACCTTC.

This clonotype was counted many times. This rearrangement joins TRBV7-9 to TRBJ1-2, with TRBD1 identical over 8 bases. The CDR3 consists of 15 residues. Germline V gives CDR1 SEHNR, CDR2 FQNEAQ (reference sequence). The V segment lost 5 bases and the J segment 8 bases; nucleotides outside the gene matches: 13. The CDR3 sequence is CASSPGRQGTRGYTF. CDR3 nucleotide sequence: TGTGCCAGCAGCCCGGGGAGACAGGGGACGCGGGGCTACACCTTC.

This clonotype was observed many times. This chain links TRBV27 with TRBJ2-3; TRBD1 might be the D (6 bases). V was clipped by 2 bases and J by 9 bases, with 9 bases between them. This CDR3 spans 12 amino acids. From germline, CDR1 is MNHEY and CDR2 SMNVEV (reference sequence). The CDR3 DNA reads TGTGCCAGCAGTTTAGGACAGTCCACGCAGTATTTT. It encodes CASSLGQSTQYF.

This clonotype was counted many times. This rearrangement joins TRBV7-6 to TRBJ2-1; D unresolved. The V gene lost 1 base and the J gene lost 8 bases, with 12 bases spanning the gap. Germline CDR1 SGHVS, CDR2 FNYEAQ. The CDR3 consists of 14 residues. The CDR3 is CASSLGQFGHEQFF. For the CDR3, the DNA is TGTGCCAGCAGCTTAGGCCAATTCGGGCATGAGCAGTTCTTC.

This clonotype was recorded at least ten times. The V gene is TRBV3-1, the J gene TRBJ1-1; D unresolved. The germline CDR1 and CDR2 sequences are LGHDT and YNNKEL (reference sequence). The CDR3 is 13 amino acids. Trimming left V 4 bases short and J 1 base short, with 7 bases between. The DNA of the CDR3 is TGTGCCAGCAGCCTTCCAGGGAACACTGAAGCTTTCTTT. Its translation is CASSLPGNTEAFF.

This clonotype showed up many times. The chain joins TRBV24-1 to TRBJ2-1; TRBD2 matches at 8 bases. After removal of 6 bases from V and 9 bases from J, the junction contained 9 bases not matched to a gene. The germline V gene encodes CDR1 KGHDR and CDR2 SFDVKD. The CDR3 extends over 14 amino acids. The CDR3 bases are TGTGCCACCAGTCCTAGCGGGTTTTTGACTGAGCAGTTCTTC. It is translated as CATSPSGFLTEQFF.

This clonotype showed up many times. This chain connects TRBV27 to TRBJ1-5, with D possibly being TRBD1 (5 bases). The CDR3 runs to 14 residues. Trimming removed 4 bases at V and 7 bases at J, with 14 bases between. Germline V gene data show CDR1 as MNHEY and CDR2 as SMNVEV (reference sequence). The CDR3 spells CASSSSGIGQPQHF. Here the CDR3 DNA reads TGTGCCAGCAGTTCCTCAGGGATTGGGCAGCCCCAGCATTTT.

This clonotype appeared many times. The chain is built from TRBV12-3 or TRBV12-4 and TRBJ2-7; tentative D call: TRBD2 (5 bases). Trimming took off 6 bases at V and 2 bases at J, with 20 bases between the two ends. The length of the CDR3 is 16 residues. The CDR3 spells CASSQPELGPPYEQYF. The DNA for the CDR3 is TGTGCCAGCAGCCAGCCCGAACTAGGGCCCCCCTACGAGCAGTACTTC.

This clonotype was seen ten or more times. This chain connects TRBV5-1 to TRBJ2-1, with 7 bases matching TRBD1. V lost 4 bases to trimming and J lost 4 bases; unmatched junction nucleotides: 5. Germline CDR1 and CDR2: SGHRS and YFSETQ. The CDR3 is 14 residues long. CDR3 sequence reads: CASSGGQKYNEQFF. In DNA, the CDR3 is TGCGCCAGCAGCGGGGGACAGAAGTACAATGAGCAGTTCTTC.

In its sample, this clonotype was seen many times. The gene calls are TRBV2 and TRBJ2-1, with 8 bases lining up with TRBD2. Germline V gives CDR1 SNHLY, CDR2 FYNNEI. The CDR3 has 16 amino acids. V was pared by 4 bases and J by 5 bases, with 10 bases of the junction left unmatched. CDR3 DNA sequence: TGTGCCAGCAGTGGGGCTTGGGGACTAGGACACAATGAGCAGTTCTTC. Its protein product is CASSGAWGLGHNEQFF.

This clonotype was found many times. The chain uses TRBV5-1 and TRBJ1-1, with 7 bases that match TRBD1. Germline values: CDR1 SGHRS, CDR2 YFSETQ. CDR3 length: 14 residues. The V and J ends lost 4 bases and 1 base, in that order; junction bases with no gene match: 4. The CDR3 loop is CASSVNRGNTEAFF. In nucleotides, the CDR3 is TGCGCCAGCAGCGTAAACAGGGGGAACACTGAAGCTTTCTTT.

Points on this clonotype: Germline and junction disagree at one end, which may indicate a read error. The genes are TRBV19 and TRBJ1-2; 7 bases fit TRBD1. Looked up from germline, CDR1 is LNHDA and CDR2 is SQIVND (reference sequence). This CDR3 has 18 amino acids. CDR3 sequence reads: CASSRALYRDRRNYGHTF. The CDR3 DNA reads as TGTGCCAGTAGTCGAGCTCTCTACCGGGACAGAAGAAACTATGGCCACACCTTC.